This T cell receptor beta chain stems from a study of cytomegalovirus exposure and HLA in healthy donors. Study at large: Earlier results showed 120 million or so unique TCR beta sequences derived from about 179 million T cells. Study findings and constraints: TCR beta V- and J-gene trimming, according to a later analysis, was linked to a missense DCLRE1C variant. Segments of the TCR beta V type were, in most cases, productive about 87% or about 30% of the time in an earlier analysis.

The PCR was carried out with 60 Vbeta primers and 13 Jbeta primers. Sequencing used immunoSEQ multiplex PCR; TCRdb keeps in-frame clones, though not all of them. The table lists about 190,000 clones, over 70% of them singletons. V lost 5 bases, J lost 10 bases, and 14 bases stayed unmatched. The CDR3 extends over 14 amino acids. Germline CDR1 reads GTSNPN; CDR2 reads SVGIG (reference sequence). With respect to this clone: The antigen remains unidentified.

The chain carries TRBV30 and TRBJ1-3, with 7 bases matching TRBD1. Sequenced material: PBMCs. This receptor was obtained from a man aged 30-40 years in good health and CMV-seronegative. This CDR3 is CAWGTGTAAGTIYF. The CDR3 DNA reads TGTGCCTGGGGGACCGGGACAGCGGCTGGAACCATATATTTT.